These T cell receptor beta chains were read from a single sample in a study of blood T cells in healthy people across ages. Each CDR3 protein gets one entry after TCRdb re-called the 5' RACE reads with MiXCR. The sample consists of about 680,000 distinct CDR3 sequences, around half of them appearing once. The sequenced sample was blood. The origin of the receptors is a woman aged 55-70 years in good health. Both conserved end residues are part of each CDR3. The order of the fields is clone size, J gene, V gene, D gene, CDR3 protein, CDR3 DNA. D genes are given only for firm matches. The size entry is marked missing in some rows and otherwise reads once, few, many or a size class.

>NA|TRBJ2-5|TRBV10-3|NA
CAISEGQGGQETQYF
TGTGCCATCAGTGAGGGACAGGGAGGGCAAGAGACCCAGTACTTC
>NA|TRBJ2-7|TRBV7-8|NA
CASSLGRVPSYEQYF
TGTGCCAGCAGCTTGGGCAGGGTCCCCTCCTACGAGCAGTACTTC
>NA|TRBJ2-7|TRBV12-3/TRBV12-4|TRBD2
CASSRGDYYNEQYF
TGTGCCAGCAGCCGTGGGGACTACTACAATGAGCAGTACTTC
>NA|TRBJ2-3|TRBV5-1|NA
CASKKLGGDTQYF
TGCGCCAGTAAGAAATTAGGTGGAGATACGCAGTATTTT
>few|TRBJ2-7|TRBV11-3|TRBD2
CASSLLTSGSYEQYF
TGTGCCAGCAGCTTACTGACTAGCGGGAGTTACGAGCAGTACTTC
>NA|TRBJ1-3|TRBV4-2|NA
CASSQEWGRSGNTIYF
TGTGCCAGCAGCCAAGAATGGGGGCGCTCCGGAAACACCATATATTTT
>NA|TRBJ2-7|TRBV28|TRBD2
CASSRTSGMAYEQYF
TGTGCCAGCAGCCGGACTAGCGGGATGGCCTACGAGCAGTACTTC
>few|TRBJ2-1|TRBV7-2|NA
CASSLGPDLYNEQFF
TGTGCCAGCAGCTTGGGACCTGACCTCTACAATGAGCAGTTCTTC
>few|TRBJ1-2|TRBV30|NA
CAWSVSLGSSYGYTF
TGTGCCTGGAGTGTATCTCTGGGGAGCTCATATGGCTACACCTTC
>NA|TRBJ2-1|TRBV6-1|TRBD1
CASMRDRGNYNEQFF
TGTGCCAGCATGAGGGACAGGGGAAACTACAATGAGCAGTTCTTC
>NA|TRBJ2-2|TRBV18|TRBD1
CASSQTGSDTGELFF
TGTGCCAGCTCCCAGACAGGGTCGGACACCGGGGAGCTGTTTTTT
>few|TRBJ2-1|TRBV20-1|TRBD2
CSAILWREVGANEQFF
TGCAGTGCTATCCTCTGGCGGGAGGTAGGGGCCAATGAGCAGTTCTTC
>NA|TRBJ1-1|TRBV24-1|NA
CATSDGPDTMNTEAFF
TGTGCCACCAGTGATGGCCCGGACACGATGAACACTGAAGCTTTCTTT
>NA|TRBJ2-5|TRBV20-1|TRBD2
CSARSPGAGETQYF
TGCAGTGCTAGGTCCCCCGGAGCGGGGGAGACCCAGTACTTC
>few|TRBJ2-3|TRBV29-1|TRBD1
CSVKRGQDTQYF
TGCAGCGTTAAAAGGGGGCAAGATACGCAGTATTTT
>NA|TRBJ2-7|TRBV20-1|TRBD2
CSAAGQFLAGGDEQYF
TGCAGTGCGGCGGGCCAATTTCTAGCGGGAGGCGACGAGCAGTACTTC
>NA|TRBJ1-6|TRBV7-6|TRBD1
CASSYRGPPAPLHF
TGTGCCAGCAGCTACAGGGGACCCCCGGCACCCCTCCACTTT
>NA|TRBJ1-2|TRBV6-1|NA
CASSETAQGGYTF
TGTGCCAGCAGTGAAACCGCACAGGGCGGCTACACCTTC
>NA|TRBJ2-1|TRBV12-3/TRBV12-4|NA
CASSRADLLHNEQFF
TGTGCCAGCAGTCGCGCAGATTTACTTCACAATGAGCAGTTCTTC
>many|TRBJ2-7|TRBV28|NA
CASSFDSYEQYF
TGTGCCAGCAGCTTTGACTCCTACGAGCAGTACTTC
>NA|TRBJ2-5|TRBV20-1|TRBD2
CSAPGLAGVETQYF
TGCAGTGCCCCGGGACTAGCGGGAGTAGAGACCCAGTACTTC
>NA|TRBJ2-1|TRBV20-1|NA
CSRESGNSYNEQFF
TGCAGTCGCGAAAGCGGTAACTCCTACAATGAGCAGTTCTTC
>NA|TRBJ2-7|TRBV27|NA
CASSSSIEGGREQYF
NA
>few|TRBJ2-3|TRBV10-3|TRBD2
CAISPSPGTSGRASTDTQYF
TGTGCCATCAGCCCGTCCCCCGGGACTAGCGGGAGAGCTAGCACAGATACGCAGTATTTT
>NA|TRBJ1-2|TRBV10-3|TRBD1
CAISVGTGTYGYTF
TGTGCCATCAGTGTCGGGACAGGGACTTATGGCTACACCTTC
>NA|TRBJ2-5|TRBV20-1|TRBD2
CSAPGLAGLETQYF
TGCAGTGCTCCGGGACTAGCGGGACTGGAGACCCAGTACTTC
>few|TRBJ1-1|TRBV4-3|TRBD1
CASSQDALGQAEAFF
TGCGCCAGCAGCCAAGATGCGCTGGGACAGGCTGAAGCTTTCTTT
>many|TRBJ2-1|TRBV20-1|TRBD1
CSARDSGTGGVNEQFF
TGCAGTGCTAGAGACTCCGGGACAGGGGGGGTAAATGAGCAGTTCTTC
>few|TRBJ2-3|TRBV5-1|NA
CASSVEAGSGAQYF
TGCGCCAGCAGCGTGGAGGCAGGGAGTGGTGCGCAGTATTTT
>NA|TRBJ1-2|TRBV7-2|NA
CASSFNWGNYGYTF
TGTGCCAGCAGCTTTAACTGGGGCAACTATGGCTACACCTTC
>few|TRBJ2-1|TRBV5-1|TRBD2
CASSSTSGSPSYNEQFF
TGCGCCAGCAGCTCTACTAGCGGGAGTCCGTCCTACAATGAGCAGTTCTTC
>few|TRBJ2-3|TRBV20-1|NA
CSAIPRYTDTQYF
TGCAGTGCTATCCCCAGATACACAGATACGCAGTATTTT
>NA|TRBJ1-2|TRBV5-1|TRBD1
CASSFGQGAYGYTF
TGCGCCAGCAGCTTCGGACAGGGGGCCTATGGCTACACCTTC
>NA|TRBJ2-2|TRBV12-3/TRBV12-4|TRBD2
CASSLGSLGLAAGELFF
TGTGCCAGCAGTTTAGGATCTCTCGGACTAGCCGCCGGGGAGCTGTTTTTT
>NA|TRBJ2-7|TRBV9|NA
CASSHLASSYNEQYF
TGTGCCAGCAGCCATTTAGCGAGCTCCTACAATGAGCAGTACTTC
>NA|TRBJ2-1|TRBV27|NA
CASSFKSQGPYNEQFF
TGTGCCAGCAGTTTTAAGTCCCAGGGTCCGTACAATGAGCAGTTCTTC
>NA|TRBJ2-1|TRBV6-2/TRBV6-3|TRBD2
CASSRTSVIYNEQFF
TGTGCCAGCAGCCGGACTAGCGTCATTTACAATGAGCAGTTCTTC
>few|TRBJ2-3|TRBV5-1|TRBD2
CASSAFLAESTDTQYF
TGCGCCAGCAGCGCCTTTCTAGCGGAGAGCACAGATACGCAGTATTTT
>NA|TRBJ2-1|TRBV4-2|NA
CASSQEPATSYNEQFF
TGTGCCAGCAGCCAAGAACCCGCGACTAGCTACAATGAGCAGTTCTTC
>NA|TRBJ2-4|TRBV24-1|TRBD1
CATSDIDRGRNIQYF
TGTGCCACCAGTGATATTGACAGGGGCAGGAACATTCAGTACTTC
>NA|TRBJ1-6|TRBV20-1|NA
CSARGRMTYNSPLHF
TGCAGTGCTAGAGGGCGGATGACGTATAATTCACCCCTCCACTTT